This T cell receptor (beta chain) stems from a study of CD8 T cells in ankylosing spondylitis. This clonotype is termed medium-sized. One entry per CDR3 protein results from TCRdb running MiXCR on the 5' RACE reads. This table has 10,000 to 15,000 distinct CDR3 sequences, approximately 2.5% appearing once. This receptor was obtained from a male donor with ankylosing spondylitis or in good health (not recorded which). The material sequenced was blood, either unsorted or a sorted T cell fraction (not recorded which).

Here the CDR3 DNA reads TGTGCCAGCAGCAGAGGGTGGGCAGATACGCAGTATTTT. This sequence encodes CASSRGWADTQYF. The J gene is TRBJ2-3, the V gene TRBV9, with D perhaps TRBD2 (5 bases). Trimming pared 4 bases from V and 4 bases from J, leaving 10 bases between. Germline CDR1 is SGDLS and CDR2 is YYNGEE. This CDR3 region has 13 residues.